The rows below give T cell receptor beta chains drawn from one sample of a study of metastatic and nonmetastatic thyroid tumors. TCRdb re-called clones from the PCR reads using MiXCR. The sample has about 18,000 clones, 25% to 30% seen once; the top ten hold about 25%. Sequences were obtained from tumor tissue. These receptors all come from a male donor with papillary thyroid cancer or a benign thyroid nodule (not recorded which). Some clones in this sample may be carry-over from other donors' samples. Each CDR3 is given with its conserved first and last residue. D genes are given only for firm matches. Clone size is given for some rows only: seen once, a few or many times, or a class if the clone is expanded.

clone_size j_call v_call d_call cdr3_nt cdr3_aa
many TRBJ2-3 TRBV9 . TGTGCCAGCAGCGTAGCTACCTGGGGGGCTAAAGATACGCAGTATTTT CASSVATWGAKDTQYF
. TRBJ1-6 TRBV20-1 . TGCAGTGCTAGATATGGGGACCTTTTTTCACCCCTCCACTTT CSARYGDLFSPLHF
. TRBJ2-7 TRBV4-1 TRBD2 TGCGCCAGCAGCCAACTAGCGGGCACCTACGAGCAGTACTTC CASSQLAGTYEQYF
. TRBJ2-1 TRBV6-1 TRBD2 TGTGCCAGCAGTGCTCTAGCGGGGACTAACGGTGAGCAGTTCTTC CASSALAGTNGEQFF
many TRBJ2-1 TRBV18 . TGTGCCAGCTCAAACGGAAGGGCAAATGAGCAGTTCTTC CASSNGRANEQFF
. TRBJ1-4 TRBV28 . TGTGCCAGCACGGAAGGGGGTGCAACTAATGAAAAACTGTTTTTT CASTEGGATNEKLFF
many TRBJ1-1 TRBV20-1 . TGCAGTGCTAGAGATCCCGGTAGGGGAGGTGACACTGAAGCTTTCTTT CSARDPGRGGDTEAFF
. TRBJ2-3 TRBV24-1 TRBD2 TGTGCCACCAGTGATGCCTTACTAGCGGGAGTTTCAGATACGCAGTATTTT CATSDALLAGVSDTQYF
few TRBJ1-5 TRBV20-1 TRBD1 TGCAGTGCTACCGACAGGGTTCAGCCCCAGCATTTT CSATDRVQPQHF
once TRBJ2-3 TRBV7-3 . TGTGCCAGCAGCTTAAATGCTCTTCCCACAGATACGCAGTATTTT CASSLNALPTDTQYF
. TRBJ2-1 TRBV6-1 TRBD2 TGTGCCAGCAGTGAAGTGGGATGGGGACTAGCAGACAATGAGCAGTTCTTC CASSEVGWGLADNEQFF
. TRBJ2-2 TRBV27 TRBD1 TGTGCCAGTAACCTCGGGACAGGACACAACACCGGGGGGCTGTTTTTT CASNLGTGHNTGGLFF
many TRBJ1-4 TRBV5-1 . TGCGCCAGCAGCTTGGCTCAGGGAGGAGGAGGGAATGAAAAACTGTTTTTT CASSLAQGGGGNEKLFF
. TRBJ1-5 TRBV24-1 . TGTGCCACTAGTTTGCAGCCCCAGCATTTT CATSLQPQHF
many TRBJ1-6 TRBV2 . TGTGCCAGCAGTTTGGGCCCCCCCGCGGCACCCCTCCACTTT CASSLGPPAAPLHF
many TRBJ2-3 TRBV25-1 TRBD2 TGTGCCAGCAGCTTGACTAGCGGGAGCGGGGATACGCAGTATTTT CASSLTSGSGDTQYF